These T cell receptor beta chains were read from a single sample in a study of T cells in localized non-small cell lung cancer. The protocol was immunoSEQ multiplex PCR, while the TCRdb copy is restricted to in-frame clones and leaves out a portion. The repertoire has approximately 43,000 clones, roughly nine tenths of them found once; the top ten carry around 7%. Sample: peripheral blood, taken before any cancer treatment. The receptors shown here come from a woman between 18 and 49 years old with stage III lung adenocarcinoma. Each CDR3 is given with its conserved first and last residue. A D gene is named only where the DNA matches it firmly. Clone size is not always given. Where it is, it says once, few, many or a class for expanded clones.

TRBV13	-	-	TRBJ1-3	CASSLESNTIYF	TGTGCCAGCAGCTTAGAAAGTAACACCATATATTTT
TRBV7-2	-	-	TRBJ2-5	CASSRINQETQYF	TGTGCCAGCAGCCGGATTAACCAAGAGACCCAGTACTTC
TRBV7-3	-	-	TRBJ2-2	CASSLRGQGSTGELFF	TGTGCCAGCAGCTTACGAGGGCAGGGTTCGACCGGGGAGCTGTTTTTT
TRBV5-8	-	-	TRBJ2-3	CASSPGGQNTQYF	TGTGCCAGCAGCCCCGGGGGGCAGAATACGCAGTATTTT
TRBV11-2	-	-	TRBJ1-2	CASSLTRTNYGYTF	TGTGCCAGCAGCTTAACCAGGACTAACTATGGCTACACCTTC
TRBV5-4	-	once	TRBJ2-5	CASSSRIQETQYF	TGTGCCAGCAGCTCACGGATCCAAGAGACCCAGTACTTC
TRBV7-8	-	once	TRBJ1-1	CASSYGQMNTEAFF	TGTGCCAGCAGCTACGGACAGATGAACACTGAAGCTTTCTTT
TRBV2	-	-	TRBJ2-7	CASRGHARGHEQYF	TGTGCCAGCAGGGGACATGCCCGTGGGCACGAGCAGTACTTC
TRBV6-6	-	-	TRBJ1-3	CASSPGHGNTIYF	TGTGCCAGCAGCCCGGGACACGGAAACACCATATATTTT
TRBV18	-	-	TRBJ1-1	CASSSYLTDRNTEAFF	TGTGCCAGCTCATCCTACTTGACAGACCGAAACACTGAAGCTTTCTTT
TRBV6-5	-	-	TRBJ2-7	CTSSRDGGSYEQYF	TGTACCAGCAGTAGGGACGGGGGTTCCTACGAGCAGTACTTC
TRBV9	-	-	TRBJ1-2	CASSVEAGANYGYTF	TGTGCCAGCAGCGTAGAGGCAGGGGCCAACTATGGCTACACCTTC
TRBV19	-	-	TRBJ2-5	CASSTTGRVGETQYF	TGTGCCAGTAGTACTACAGGGAGGGTTGGAGAGACCCAGTACTTC
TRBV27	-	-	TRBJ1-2	CASSLGGASFGYTF	TGTGCCAGCAGTTTAGGGGGGGCGTCCTTCGGCTACACCTTC
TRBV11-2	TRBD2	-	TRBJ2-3	CASSKGTSGGTTDTQYF	TGTGCCAGCAGCAAAGGGACTAGCGGGGGGACCACAGATACGCAGTATTTT
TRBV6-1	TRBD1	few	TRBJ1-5	CASSEGKGAQPQHF	TGTGCCAGCAGTGAAGGAAAGGGGGCGCAGCCCCAGCATTTT